This T cell receptor beta chain originates from a study of OX40 agonist ivuxolimab in advanced cancers. Regarding the study in general: Ivuxolimab, which targeted the costimulatory receptor OX40 (CD134), was an agonistic, fully human IgG2 monoclonal antibody. Intravenous ivuxolimab was administered to patients every 2 weeks at six dose levels: 0.01, 0.1, 0.3, 1.5, 3 and 10 mg/kg. Peripheral TCRbeta sequencing was intended to test whether TCR sequence diversity was altered and clonal T-cell expansion was caused by ivuxolimab. Prior anti-PD-1, anti-PD-L1 or anti-CTLA-4 therapy was permitted, and checkpoint inhibitors had been received by about 44% of dose-escalation patients. The dose-escalation cohort was roughly 87% male with a mean age of roughly 60 years, ranging from roughly 20 to 80. Partial responses occurred in three dose-escalation patients, of whom one had hepatocellular carcinoma and two had cutaneous melanoma. Of the approximately 50 dose-escalation patients, hepatocellular carcinoma was present in approximately 20, melanoma in around 15, renal cell carcinoma in 9 and head and neck cancer in 9. The paper describes the monotherapy dose-escalation part (N ≈ 49 patients) of the phase I trial of ivuxolimab.

The trial excluded patients who had a history of autoimmune disease or who were on systemic immunosuppression. Peripheral blood for TCR sequencing was drawn from every dose cohort at baseline, at cycle 4 day 1 and at cycle 7 day 1. The samples were drawn from a first-in-human, open-label, multicenter phase I dose-escalation trial of ivuxolimab. Adults with locally advanced or metastatic melanoma, renal cell, hepatocellular, or head and neck squamous cell carcinoma were enrolled in the trial. Before TCR sequencing, CD4+ T cells and CD8+ T cells were sorted from peripheral blood as separate populations. The germline V gene (reference sequence) gives CDR1 as SEHNR and CDR2 as FQNEAQ. V is pared back by 1 base and J by 4 bases, with 7 bases lying between the germline termini. Spanning cysteine to phenylalanine, the CDR3 consists of 13 amino acids. The kept DNA is CDR3 alone, 39 bases in frame from the first base.

Summary of the overall study and its limitations: Which antigens the clonally expanded peripheral T cells were specific for was not determined. Low levels of normalized T-cell clonal expansion were also seen in some patients who did not respond. Partial responders in the 0.1-3.0 mg/kg groups had among the lowest normalized peripheral clonal expansion, especially among CD8+ T cells. After ivuxolimab, CD8+ T cells had more expanded clones than CD4+ T cells on average. At doses from 0.1 to 3.0 mg/kg, clonal expansion was seen in both CD4+ and CD8+ blood T cells between baseline and week 6.

About this clone itself: Its target antigen remains unknown. The sample holds no much larger clone one base away, and base qualities are not on file.

Genomic DNA was isolated from the sorted cells so that the TCRbeta CDR3 region could be sequenced. The immunoSEQ Assay was used for sequencing of TCRbeta CDR3 regions. Not all clones reach the TCRdb copy of this immuneACCESS table, which keeps in-frame sequences only. Checked studies attribute under half of the gap to unresolved V genes and leave the rest unexplained. The sample has over 85,000 clones on record, about nine tenths of them singletons. Around 5.5% of the sample rests with the top ten. The chain links TRBV7-9 with TRBJ1-2, with the D gene not confidently named. The sequencing used CD4+ or CD8+ T cells sorted from blood, collected in a trial of the OX40 agonist ivuxolimab. The receptor was isolated from an adult with an advanced solid tumor such as melanoma, head and neck, liver or kidney cancer. The sequence in DNA is TGTGCCAGCAGCTTAGGCGGCTCCTATGGCTACACCTTC. It codes for CASSLGGSYGYTF.